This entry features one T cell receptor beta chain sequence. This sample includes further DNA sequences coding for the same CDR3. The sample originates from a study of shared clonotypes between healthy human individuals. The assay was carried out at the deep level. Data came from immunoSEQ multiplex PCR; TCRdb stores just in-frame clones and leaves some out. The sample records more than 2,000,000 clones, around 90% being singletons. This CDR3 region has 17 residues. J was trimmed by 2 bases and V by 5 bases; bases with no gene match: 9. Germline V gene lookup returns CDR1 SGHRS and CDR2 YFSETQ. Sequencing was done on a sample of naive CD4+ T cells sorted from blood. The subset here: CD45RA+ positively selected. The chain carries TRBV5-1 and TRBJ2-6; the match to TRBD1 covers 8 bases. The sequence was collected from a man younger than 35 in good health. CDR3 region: CASSPGQGSPGANVLTF. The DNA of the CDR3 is TGCGCCAGCAGTCCTGGACAGGGAAGTCCTGGGGCCAACGTCCTGACTTTC.